This T cell receptor beta chain was captured by sequencing in a study of T cell changes during pregnancy in multiple sclerosis. Using immunoSEQ multiplex PCR, the repertoire was profiled, and TCRdb retains in-frame clones only, with some absent. The repertoire holds 70,000 to 75,000 clones, with roughly nine tenths as singletons. CDR1 and CDR2 from the germline V gene are LGHNA and YSLEER. This CDR3 contains 15 residues. Trimming at V came to 1 base and at J to 4 bases, leaving 5 bases not matched to a gene. The receptor was isolated from a female donor in good health, enrolled as a control in a pregnancy study. The chain is built from TRBV4-3 and TRBJ1-2, with TRBD1 identical over 8 bases. The source material was peripheral blood, sampled in the second trimester of pregnancy. The CDR3 sequence: CASSQVATGGYGYTF. The CDR3 DNA reads as TGCGCCAGCAGCCAAGTAGCTACAGGGGGCTATGGCTACACCTTC.